What follows are 19 T cell receptor beta chains derived from one specimen sequenced in a study of monozygotic twins with inflammatory bowel disease (dated 2019 in TCRdb). Libraries came from 5' RACE. Instrument used: Illumina HiSeq 2500. TCRdb reprocessed the reads into one record per CDR3 protein sequence, lacking DNA. Per the sample table, the count is around 200,000 distinct CDR3 sequences. The biggest ten clones account for roughly 1.5% of the sample. Sequenced sample: blood. These receptor sequences come from a human donor with ulcerative colitis or Crohn's disease, or a healthy co-twin of an affected twin (not recorded which).

V gene TRBV5-1 combines with J gene TRBJ1-1. The germline V gene encodes CDR1 SGHRS and CDR2 YFSETQ. This CDR3 spans 13 amino acids. CDR3: CASSWGTAVDAFF.

The rearrangement links TRBV12-3 or TRBV12-4 to TRBJ1-2; as DNA is missing, the TRBD1 call by TCRdb cannot be tested. The CDR3 loop spans 15 amino acids. CDR3 protein: CASNDPGTANYGYTF.

The J gene is TRBJ2-1, the V gene TRBV15. CDR1 and CDR2 (germline): LNHNV, YYDKDF (reference sequence). The CDR3 totals 12 residues. CDR3 amino acids: CATSRDRNEQFF.

This sequence joins TRBV5-1 and TRBJ2-2; TCRdb's D gene call, TRBD2, goes unchecked for lack of DNA. This CDR3 has 17 residues. Germline assignment: CDR1 SGHRS and CDR2 YFSETQ. The CDR3 loop is CASSITGTTYNTGELFF.

The chain uses TRBV5-1 and TRBJ1-1; TCRdb reports TRBD1, a call that lacks DNA to check it against. Looked up from germline, CDR1 is SGHRS and CDR2 is YFSETQ. This CDR3 is built from 14 residues. The CDR3 sequence is CASGRQGMNTEAFF.

The chain employs TRBV5-1 and TRBJ2-5. The length of the CDR3 is 18 residues. Germline V gene sequence: CDR1 SGHRS, CDR2 YFSETQ. The chain's CDR3 is CASSPGRAVAILTETQYF.

The chain carries TRBV4-2 and TRBJ2-1; TCRdb proposes TRBD2, but this gene call is untestable without DNA. The CDR3 contains 15 residues. Germline CDR1 and CDR2: LGHNA and YNFKEQ. This CDR3 is CASSPTSGEYNEQFF.

J is TRBJ2-7 and V is TRBV20-1; TCRdb picks TRBD1, but there is no DNA to check that call. The CDR3 runs to 13 residues. Germline-derived CDR1 and CDR2 are DFQATT and SNEGSKA (reference sequence). This CDR3 reads CSARLRADGEQYF.

J is TRBJ2-1 and V is TRBV12-3 or TRBV12-4; checking the TCRdb D call of TRBD1 is not possible without DNA. The length of the CDR3 is 16 residues. The CDR3: CASSPPGDRVYNEQFF.

The chain employs TRBV7-2 and TRBJ2-1. Germline CDR1 is SGHTA and CDR2 is FQGNSA. The CDR3 contains 15 residues. The CDR3 loop is CASSRAGGSYNEQFF.

The CDR3 reads CASSLDPIGANVLTF. V usage is TRBV5-1 and J usage is TRBJ2-6. The CDR3 length is 15 residues. Germline V CDR1 and CDR2: SGHRS, YFSETQ.

This chain connects TRBV12-3 or TRBV12-4 to TRBJ2-1; the D call from TCRdb, TRBD2, cannot be confirmed without DNA. The CDR3 is made up of 14 amino acids. CDR3 loop: CASSLVAGDDEQFF.

This sequence joins TRBV18 and TRBJ1-1. The CDR3 spans 15 residues. The germline V gene encodes CDR1 KGHSH and CDR2 LQKENI. The CDR3 spells CASSPMEALGTEAFF.

This CDR3 reads CASSLVGESYNEQFF. The V and J genes are TRBV5-1 and TRBJ2-1. From germline, CDR1 is SGHRS and CDR2 YFSETQ. The CDR3 runs to 15 residues.

The chain has TRBV27 and TRBJ2-7; without DNA, the TCRdb call of TRBD1 cannot be checked. The germline CDR1 and CDR2 sequences are MNHEY and SMNVEV (reference sequence). CDR3 length: 13 residues. This chain's CDR3 is CASSLRGHYEQYF.

The rearrangement uses TRBV6-1 and TRBJ2-1; checking the TCRdb D call of TRBD2 is not possible without DNA. There are 16 residues in the CDR3. Looked up from germline, CDR1 is MNHNS and CDR2 is SASEGT. The CDR3 loop is CAAGDPPTLSYNEQFF.

CDR3 region: CASSLPGGTSETQYF. J is TRBJ2-5 and V is TRBV5-8; absent DNA, TCRdb's TRBD1 call cannot be checked. Germline V gene sequence: CDR1 SGHTS, CDR2 YDEGEE. This CDR3 spans 15 amino acids.

This chain joins TRBV7-9 and TRBJ2-7; TCRdb's D call, TRBD1, is unchecked because there is no DNA. CDR1 is SEHNR and CDR2 is FQNEAQ in the germline V gene (reference sequence). This CDR3 has 16 amino acids. CDR3 sequence reads: CASSLGTGTVSYEQYF.

The chain has TRBV12-3 or TRBV12-4 and TRBJ1-1. The CDR3 totals 14 residues. CDR3 region: CASSPKNRKTEAFF.